The rows below give T cell receptor beta chains drawn from one sample of a study of cytotoxic CD8 clonotypes in ibrutinib-treated CLL. Repertoires were generated with immunoSEQ multiplex PCR, while TCRdb's copy carries only in-frame clones and drops some. The sample yields about 310,000 clones, about 80% seen once. This material consisted of PBMCs, taken before ibrutinib treatment. The receptor set was obtained from a human donor with chronic lymphocytic leukemia. Both conserved end residues are part of each CDR3. A D gene is named only where the DNA matches it firmly. Only part of the rows carry a size: once, few, many, or a class if the clone is expanded.

clone_size j_call d_call v_call cdr3_aa cdr3_nt
. TRBJ2-5 . TRBV30 CAWGVGGGETQYF TGTGCCTGGGGGGTCGGAGGGGGAGAGACCCAGTACTTC
. TRBJ2-7 TRBD1 TRBV4-3 CASSHGTGSNSEQYF TGCGCCAGCAGCCATGGGACAGGGAGTAACTCCGAGCAGTACTTC
. TRBJ2-1 TRBD2 TRBV7-6 CASSLGLYNEQFF TGTGCCAGCAGCCTGGGACTATACAATGAGCAGTTCTTC
few TRBJ1-2 TRBD1 TRBV5-1 CASSLDQGANGYTF TGCGCCAGCAGCTTGGATCAGGGGGCGAATGGCTACACCTTC
. TRBJ2-2 TRBD2 TRBV6-5 CASSYSLAGRAGELFF TGTGCCAGCAGTTACTCTTTGGCGGGGAGGGCCGGGGAGCTGTTTTTT
. TRBJ2-7 TRBD2 TRBV4-3 CASSQDQRGIAGERGEQYF TGCGCCAGCAGCCAAGATCAGCGGGGAATAGCGGGGGAAAGAGGCGAGCAGTACTTC
few TRBJ2-7 . TRBV2 CASSVVYEQYF TGTGCCAGCAGTGTTGTTTACGAGCAGTACTTC
. TRBJ2-1 TRBD2 TRBV4-3 CASSQDLRLADYNEQFF TGCGCCAGCAGCCAAGATCTCCGACTAGCGGATTACAATGAGCAGTTCTTC
. TRBJ2-6 . TRBV15 CATSSRGHPSSGANVLTF TGTGCCACCAGCAGTAGGGGACACCCAAGCTCTGGGGCCAACGTCCTGACTTTC
. TRBJ2-5 . TRBV30 CAWSQRPETQYF TGTGCCTGGAGCCAAAGGCCCGAGACCCAGTACTTC
few TRBJ2-7 TRBD1 TRBV18 CASSPRDRDEQYF TGTGCCAGCTCACCAAGGGACAGGGACGAGCAGTACTTC
few TRBJ2-7 TRBD1 TRBV4-2 CASSQGQGAGYEQYF TGTGCCAGCAGCCAAGGACAGGGGGCGGGTTACGAGCAGTACTTC
. TRBJ1-1 . TRBV7-9 CASSLGVLAQQAFF TGTGCCAGCAGCTTAGGAGTCCTGGCGCAACAAGCTTTCTTT
. TRBJ2-1 TRBD2 TRBV4-1 CASSQVLAGDNEQFF TGCGCCAGCAGCCAAGTATTAGCGGGAGACAATGAGCAGTTCTTC
. TRBJ1-2 TRBD1 TRBV25-1 CASSVGTERITNYGYTF TGTGCCAGCAGTGTCGGGACAGAGCGTATCACTAACTATGGCTACACCTTC
. TRBJ1-5 . TRBV4-2 CASSQEGKMRANQPQHF TGTGCCAGCAGCCAAGAGGGCAAAATGAGGGCAAATCAGCCCCAGCATTTT
. TRBJ2-7 . TRBV5-6 CASTLMAHNYEQYF TGTGCCAGCACCCTCATGGCCCATAACTACGAGCAGTACTTC
. TRBJ2-2 TRBD2 TRBV6-4 CASSGTSGRSGELFF TGTGCCAGCAGTGGGACTAGCGGGCGGTCCGGGGAGCTGTTTTTT
. TRBJ2-4 . TRBV4-2 CASSQDGGVKNIQYF TGTGCCAGCAGCCAAGATGGTGGCGTAAAAAACATTCAGTACTTC
. TRBJ2-5 TRBD2 TRBV27 CASSIGTSGSQETQYF TGTGCCAGCAGTATCGGGACTAGCGGGAGCCAAGAGACCCAGTACTTC
. TRBJ2-7 TRBD2 TRBV19 CASSIPGLAAYEQYF TGTGCCAGTAGTATACCGGGACTAGCGGCTTACGAGCAGTACTTC
. TRBJ2-1 . TRBV21-1 CASSKVLKLAGSSYNEQFF TGTGCCAGCAGCAAAGTCCTTAAACTAGCGGGCAGCTCCTACAATGAGCAGTTCTTC
. TRBJ2-5 . TRBV7-8 CASSFSETQYF TGTGCCAGCAGCTTTTCGGAGACCCAGTACTTC
. TRBJ2-1 TRBD2 TRBV12-5 CASGSPQGGEQFF TGTGCTAGTGGTTCCCCCCAGGGAGGGGAGCAGTTCTTC
. TRBJ2-5 TRBD2 TRBV4-1 CASSPLAGGIQETQYF TGCGCCAGCAGCCCGTTAGCGGGAGGGATCCAAGAGACCCAGTACTTC
few TRBJ1-5 . TRBV25-1 CASSDRDGQPQHF TGTGCCAGCAGTGACAGGGATGGTCAGCCCCAGCATTTT
. TRBJ2-3 TRBD2 TRBV25-1 CASSEIGAGGFTDTQYF TGTGCTAGCAGTGAGATTGGAGCGGGAGGGTTCACAGATACGCAGTATTTT
. TRBJ2-5 TRBD1 TRBV18 CASSKPGQQETQYF TGTGCCAGCTCAAAACCGGGACAGCAAGAGACCCAGTACTTC
. TRBJ2-3 . TRBV19 CASSMGVLETDTQYF TGTGCCAGTAGTATGGGGGTCTTGGAAACAGATACGCAGTATTTT
. TRBJ2-7 TRBD2 TRBV14 CASSQDWTRSHEQYF TGTGCCAGCAGCCAAGATTGGACTAGAAGCCACGAGCAGTACTTC
. TRBJ2-5 . TRBV7-9 CASSLGGTETQYF TGTGCCAGCAGCTTAGGGGGTACGGAGACCCAGTACTTC
once TRBJ2-1 . TRBV7-9 CASHGSNEQFF TGTGCCAGCCACGGGAGTAATGAGCAGTTCTTC
. TRBJ2-1 TRBD2 TRBV19 CASSITGGSYNEQFF TGTGCCAGTAGTATCACGGGAGGCTCCTACAATGAGCAGTTCTTC
. TRBJ2-1 TRBD2 TRBV27 CASSLMGGLAAYNEQFF TGTGCCAGCAGTTTAATGGGGGGACTAGCGGCCTACAATGAGCAGTTCTTC
. TRBJ1-2 . TRBV7-8 CASSSDNYGYTF TGTGCCAGCAGCTCGGACAACTATGGCTACACCTTC
. TRBJ2-4 TRBD2 TRBV18 CASSHYSRDYVDIQYF TGTGCCAGCTCTCACTATTCCCGGGACTACGTGGACATTCAGTACTTC
. TRBJ1-5 . TRBV7-2 CASSLGPRYQPQHF TGTGCCAGCAGCTTAGGACCAAGATATCAGCCCCAGCATTTT
. TRBJ2-3 . TRBV9 CASNPDTQYF TGTGCCAGCAACCCAGATACGCAGTATTTT
. TRBJ2-2 TRBD1 TRBV7-3 CASSSGGEWTGELFF TGTGCCAGCAGCTCAGGGGGCGAGTGGACCGGGGAGCTGTTTTTT
. TRBJ2-2 . TRBV15 CATSRDRHPAGELFF TGTGCCACCAGCAGAGATAGGCACCCGGCCGGGGAGCTGTTTTTT
. TRBJ2-3 . TRBV19 CASSPFTITDTQYF TGTGCCAGTAGTCCTTTTACCATCACAGATACGCAGTATTTT
. TRBJ2-7 TRBD2 TRBV28 CASSGFSGDVTYEQYF TGTGCCAGCAGCGGTTTTAGCGGGGACGTCACCTACGAGCAGTACTTC
. TRBJ2-7 . TRBV15 CATSRDLTRFYEQYF TGTGCCACCAGCAGAGATCTGACTAGATTTTACGAGCAGTACTTC
. TRBJ2-2 . TRBV27 CASSLLLGEYTGELFF TGTGCCAGCAGTTTATTGCTGGGGGAGTACACCGGGGAGCTGTTTTTT
few TRBJ2-7 TRBD2 TRBV10-3 CAISTGLAGLYEQYF TGTGCCATCAGCACCGGACTAGCGGGGCTCTACGAGCAGTACTTC
. TRBJ1-5 . TRBV7-2 CASSLGVSSQPQHF TGTGCCAGCAGCTTAGGGGTGAGCTCTCAGCCCCAGCATTTT
. TRBJ1-1 . TRBV28 CASSSPPRPNEAFF TGTGCCAGCAGTTCGCCCCCTCGCCCGAACGAAGCTTTCTTT
. TRBJ1-5 . TRBV19 CASSSLAGSNQPQHF TGTGCCAGTAGTTCTTTGGCGGGGAGCAATCAGCCCCAGCATTTT
. TRBJ2-7 . TRBV30 CAWSARVSEQYF TGTGCCTGGAGTGCGCGCGTCTCCGAGCAGTACTTC
. TRBJ2-7 TRBD1 TRBV9 CASSVAWQGVYEQYF TGTGCCAGCAGCGTAGCTTGGCAGGGGGTCTACGAGCAGTACTTC
once TRBJ2-2 . TRBV4-3 CASSHREGTGELFF TGCGCCAGCAGCCACCGGGAAGGCACCGGGGAGCTGTTTTTT
. TRBJ1-2 . TRBV9 CASSVDTGIYNYGYTF TGTGCCAGCAGCGTAGATACGGGGATTTATAACTATGGCTACACCTTC
. TRBJ1-5 TRBD1 TRBV2 CASSREGQGTGQPQHF TGTGCCAGCAGTCGAGAGGGACAGGGGACGGGCCAGCCCCAGCATTTT
. TRBJ1-1 . TRBV5-4 CASSHPGGQGVVNTEAFF TGTGCCAGCAGCCATCCCGGGGGGCAGGGAGTTGTGAACACTGAAGCTTTCTTT
once TRBJ1-3 TRBD1 TRBV6-1 CASRYTGGPGNTIYF TGTGCCAGCAGATACACAGGGGGCCCGGGAAACACCATATATTTT